These T cell receptor beta chains were read from a single sample in a study of cytomegalovirus exposure and HLA in healthy donors. TCRdb keeps only in-frame clones here, not all; method: immunoSEQ multiplex PCR. Here the sample spans around 210,000 clones, roughly 84% being singletons. Sequencing used PBMCs. All receptors come from a girl between 2 and 10 years old in good health and CMV-seronegative. Each CDR3 is given with its conserved first and last residue. A D gene is named only where the DNA matches it firmly. For some rows the clone size is stated as once, few or many, or as a class when expanded; others skip it.

size: NA
V: TRBV5-1
D: NA
J: TRBJ1-6
DNA: TGCGCCAGCAGCACCGGGAGTAATTCACCCCTCCACTTT
CDR3: CASSTGSNSPLHF

size: NA
V: TRBV18
D: NA
J: TRBJ2-3
DNA: TGTGCCAGCTCACCACGAACAGGGAGCACAGATACGCAGTATTTT
CDR3: CASSPRTGSTDTQYF

size: once
V: TRBV6-5
D: TRBD2
J: TRBJ2-7
DNA: TGTGCCAGCAGACCCCGGGAGGGGAGCTCCTACGAGCAGTACTTC
CDR3: CASRPREGSSYEQYF

size: NA
V: TRBV5-1
D: NA
J: TRBJ1-1
DNA: TGCGCCAGCAGCCTGGCCGGGACTCAGAACACTGAAGCTTTCTTT
CDR3: CASSLAGTQNTEAFF

size: NA
V: TRBV30
D: NA
J: TRBJ1-1
DNA: TGTGCCTGGAGCGGCGCTATGGGAGCTGAAGCTTTCTTT
CDR3: CAWSGAMGAEAFF

size: NA
V: TRBV6-6
D: NA
J: TRBJ2-7
DNA: TGTGCCGTCAGCGGCTGGGGCTCCTACGAGCAGTACTTC
CDR3: CAVSGWGSYEQYF

size: NA
V: TRBV30
D: NA
J: TRBJ1-3
DNA: TGTGCCTGGGGGGGGGCGAAGAGCTCTGGAAACACCATATATTTT
CDR3: CAWGGAKSSGNTIYF

size: once
V: TRBV5-1
D: TRBD1
J: TRBJ1-2
DNA: TGCGCCAGCAGGGACAGGGGAAATCTTGGCTACACCTTC
CDR3: CASRDRGNLGYTF

size: NA
V: TRBV6-7
D: NA
J: TRBJ2-1
DNA: TGTGCCAACTTTGGGGGCCGCGACAATGAGCAGTTCTTC
CDR3: CANFGGRDNEQFF

size: NA
V: TRBV30
D: TRBD1
J: TRBJ1-2
DNA: TGTGCCTGGAATGAGGGGGCGGGTGGCTACACCTTC
CDR3: CAWNEGAGGYTF

size: NA
V: TRBV7-8
D: NA
J: TRBJ2-1
DNA: TGTGCCAGCAGCTTAGAGAGTAGCGGAAACTCCTACAATGAGCAGTTCTTC
CDR3: CASSLESSGNSYNEQFF

size: NA
V: TRBV11-3
D: NA
J: TRBJ2-1
DNA: TGTGCCAGCAGCTTAGTTGGGAGCCCCGCCTACAATGAGCAGTTCTTC
CDR3: CASSLVGSPAYNEQFF

size: NA
V: TRBV27
D: NA
J: TRBJ1-2
DNA: TGTGCCAGCAGTACGGATCAGGGTTCCTATGGCTACACCTTC
CDR3: CASSTDQGSYGYTF

size: NA
V: TRBV29-1
D: TRBD2
J: TRBJ2-1
DNA: TGCAGCGCCGGGCTAGCGGGGGCGTACAATGAGCAGTTCTTC
CDR3: CSAGLAGAYNEQFF

size: NA
V: TRBV7-6
D: NA
J: TRBJ2-1
DNA: TGTGCCAGCAGCGAGACATCGAGCTCCTACAATGAGCAGTTCTTC
CDR3: CASSETSSSYNEQFF

size: NA
V: TRBV7-8
D: NA
J: TRBJ2-7
DNA: TGTGCCAGCAGCTTAGAAGGCCAGCGCTCCTACGAGCAGTACTTC
CDR3: CASSLEGQRSYEQYF

size: NA
V: TRBV20-1
D: NA
J: TRBJ2-3
DNA: TGCAGTGCTAGAGATAAAGATACGCAGTATTTT
CDR3: CSARDKDTQYF

size: NA
V: TRBV19
D: TRBD1
J: TRBJ2-6
DNA: TGTGCCAGCACCCCGTGGACAGGGGAATCTGGGGCCAACGTCCTGACTTTC
CDR3: CASTPWTGESGANVLTF

size: NA
V: TRBV19
D: TRBD2
J: TRBJ2-3
DNA: TGTGCCAGTAACGACGGTGTGGGGGGGGATACGCAGTATTTT
CDR3: CASNDGVGGDTQYF

size: NA
V: TRBV7-9
D: TRBD1
J: TRBJ1-5
DNA: TGTGCCAGCAGCCCCGGCCCGGGACAGGGGCAGCAGCCCCAGCATTTT
CDR3: CASSPGPGQGQQPQHF